This T cell receptor beta chain was captured by sequencing in a study of T cell responses to AZD1222 COVID-19 vaccine. Broader study findings: Just six people given AZD1222 tested seropositive at baseline. Spike-specific TCR breadth and depth rose after two AZD1222 doses.

TCRdb keeps only in-frame clones here, not all; method: immunoSEQ multiplex PCR. The sample lists 150,000 to 200,000 clones, about 91% occurring once. Trimming left V 0 bases short and J 5 bases short, with 10 bases between. The V gene's germline CDR1 is LGHNA and CDR2 YNFKEQ. The CDR3 runs to 14 residues. Comment on this clone: The antigen remains undetermined.

This chain links TRBV4-2 with TRBJ2-5; D gene uncertain. The receptor was isolated from an adult in good health. Sequenced here: peripheral blood, sampled on day 0 of AZD1222 vaccination. CDR3 nucleotide sequence: TGTGCCAGCAGCCAAGATGGAACGATGGAGACCCAGTACTTC. This codes for CASSQDGTMETQYF.